This T cell receptor (beta chain) comes out of a study of control samples from healthy donors and cancer patients. TCRdb's copy holds only in-frame clones and misses some; the assay was immunoSEQ multiplex PCR. The table lists about 24,000 clones, 65% to 90% of them singletons. Source material: PBMCs. The TCR was taken from a man aged 55-75 years with head and neck cancer.

CDR3 amino acids: CASSVSSGGGEQFF. CDR3 coding DNA: TGTGCCAGCAGTGTCTCTAGCGGGGGAGGTGAGCAGTTCTTC. The chain employs TRBV2 and TRBJ2-1, with TRBD2 identical over 10 bases. CDR3 length: 14 residues. The V segment lost 4 bases and the J segment 9 bases; nucleotides outside the gene matches: 6. Germline V gene data show CDR1 as SNHLY and CDR2 as FYNNEI.